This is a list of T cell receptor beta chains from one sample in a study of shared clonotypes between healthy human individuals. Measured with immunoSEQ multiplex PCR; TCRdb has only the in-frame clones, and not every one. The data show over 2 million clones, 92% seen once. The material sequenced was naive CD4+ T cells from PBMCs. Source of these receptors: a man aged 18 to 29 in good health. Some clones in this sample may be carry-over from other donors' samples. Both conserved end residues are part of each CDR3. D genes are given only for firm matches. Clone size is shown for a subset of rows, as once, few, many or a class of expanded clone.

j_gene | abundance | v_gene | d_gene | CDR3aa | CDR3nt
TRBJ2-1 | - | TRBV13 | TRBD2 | CASSSPGTSTDEQFF | TGTGCCAGCAGCTCCCCCGGGACTAGCACCGATGAGCAGTTCTTC
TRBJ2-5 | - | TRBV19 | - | CASSISGETQYF | TGTGCCAGTAGTATAAGTGGAGAGACCCAGTACTTC
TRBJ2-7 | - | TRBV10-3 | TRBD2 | CAINEPGLAGDYEQYF | TGTGCCATCAATGAGCCGGGACTAGCGGGAGACTACGAGCAGTACTTC
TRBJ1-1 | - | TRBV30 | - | CAWSIRGANQNTEAFF | TGTGCCTGGAGTATCAGAGGGGCGAATCAGAACACTGAAGCTTTCTTT
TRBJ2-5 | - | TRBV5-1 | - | CASRRGEGETQYF | TGCGCCAGCCGCAGAGGGGAAGGGGAGACCCAGTACTTC
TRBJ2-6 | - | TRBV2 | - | CASTLGSSGANVLTF | TGTGCCAGCACCCTAGGGAGCTCTGGGGCCAACGTCCTGACTTTC
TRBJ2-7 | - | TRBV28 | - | CASSLARGSSYEQYF | TGTGCCAGCAGTTTAGCCCGGGGGAGCTCCTACGAGCAGTACTTC
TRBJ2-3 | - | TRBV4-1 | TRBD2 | CASSPRTSGLTDTQYF | TGCGCCAGCAGCCCCCGGACTAGCGGACTAACAGATACGCAGTATTTT
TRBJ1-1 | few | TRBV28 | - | CASSLSTEAFF | TGTGCCAGCAGTTTGAGCACTGAAGCTTTCTTT
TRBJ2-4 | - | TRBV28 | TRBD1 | CASRLTGVNIQYF | TGTGCCAGCAGACTGACAGGGGTGAACATTCAGTACTTC
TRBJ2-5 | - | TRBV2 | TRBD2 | CASSEEAGGHETQYF | TGTGCCAGCAGTGAGGAGGCGGGAGGGCACGAGACCCAGTACTTC
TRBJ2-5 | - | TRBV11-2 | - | CASSRHRRSQETQYF | TGTGCCAGCAGCCGTCACCGAAGGTCCCAAGAGACCCAGTACTTC
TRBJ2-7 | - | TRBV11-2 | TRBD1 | CASSGMGQGYEQYF | TGTGCCAGCAGCGGAATGGGACAGGGCTACGAGCAGTACTTC
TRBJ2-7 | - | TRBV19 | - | CRGAGRSYEQYF | TGCCGGGGGGCCGGTCGGTCCTACGAGCAGTACTTC
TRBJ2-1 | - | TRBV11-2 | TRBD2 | CASSPRLAGGPPDEQFF | TGTGCCAGCAGCCCCCGACTAGCGGGAGGCCCCCCCGATGAGCAGTTCTTC
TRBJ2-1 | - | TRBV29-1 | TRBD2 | CSVEASGPLGFF | TGCAGCGTTGAGGCTAGCGGGCCCCTTGGGTTCTTC
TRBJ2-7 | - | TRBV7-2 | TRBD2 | CASSFPSGRSDEQYF | TGTGCCAGCAGCTTCCCTAGCGGGAGGTCCGACGAGCAGTACTTC
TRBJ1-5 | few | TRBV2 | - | CASTWESNQPQHF | TGTGCCAGCACCTGGGAAAGCAATCAGCCCCAGCATTTT
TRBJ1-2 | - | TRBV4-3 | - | CASSQGLKGYYGYTF | TGCGCCAGCAGCCAAGGGTTGAAGGGGTACTATGGCTACACCTTC
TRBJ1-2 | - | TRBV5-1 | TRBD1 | CASSSGQVNYGYTF | TGCGCCAGCAGCTCGGGACAGGTTAACTATGGCTACACCTTC
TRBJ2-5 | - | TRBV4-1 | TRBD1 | CASSRGQGAISQETQYF | TGCGCCAGCAGCCGAGGACAGGGGGCCATCTCACAAGAGACCCAGTACTTC
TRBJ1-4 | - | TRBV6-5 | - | CASSYSREKLFF | TGTGCCAGCAGTTACTCCAGGGAGAAACTGTTTTTT
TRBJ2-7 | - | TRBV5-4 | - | CASSLGQGIHEQYF | TGTGCCAGCAGCTTGGGGCAGGGGATCCACGAGCAGTACTTC
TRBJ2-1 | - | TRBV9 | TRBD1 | CASSVQWGQGYNEQFF | TGTGCCAGCAGCGTCCAGTGGGGACAGGGCTACAATGAGCAGTTCTTC
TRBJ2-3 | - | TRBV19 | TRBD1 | CASSMTQQGAQGTQYF | TGTGCCAGTAGTATGACCCAACAGGGGGCGCAGGGTACGCAGTATTTT
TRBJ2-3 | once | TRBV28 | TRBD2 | CASSRRGGGGTDTQYF | TGTGCCAGCAGTCGCCGGGGGGGTGGGGGCACAGATACGCAGTATTTT
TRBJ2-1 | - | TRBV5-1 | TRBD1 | CASLRDRGVGHNEQFF | TGCGCCAGCCTCCGGGACAGGGGCGTAGGGCACAATGAGCAGTTCTTC
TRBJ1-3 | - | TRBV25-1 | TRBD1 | CASSGTGGSGNTIYF | TGTGCCAGCAGTGGAACAGGGGGGTCTGGAAACACCATATATTTT
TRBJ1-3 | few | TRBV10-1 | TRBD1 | CASSVVWDRSSGNTIYF | TGCGCCAGCAGTGTGGTTTGGGACAGGTCCTCTGGAAACACCATATATTTT
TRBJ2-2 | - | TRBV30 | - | CAWSDAGLGGGELFF | TGTGCCTGGAGCGACGCGGGGCTAGGTGGCGGGGAGCTGTTTTTT
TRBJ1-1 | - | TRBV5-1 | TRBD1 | CASRTGTGNTEAFF | TGCGCCAGCAGAACCGGGACAGGGAACACTGAAGCTTTCTTT
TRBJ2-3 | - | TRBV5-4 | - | CASSLGMVTDTQYF | TGTGCCAGCAGCTTGGGGATGGTCACAGATACGCAGTATTTT
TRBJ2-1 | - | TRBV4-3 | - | CASSQGVLRDLDNEQFF | TGCGCCAGCAGCCAAGGGGTTCTACGGGACTTGGACAATGAGCAGTTCTTC
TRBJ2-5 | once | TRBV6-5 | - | CASSARARTSGTQYF | TGTGCCAGCAGCGCCCGGGCCCGGACCTCGGGGACCCAGTACTTC
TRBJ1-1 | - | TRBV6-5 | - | CASSYTRVNTEAFF | TGTGCCAGCAGTTACACCAGGGTGAACACTGAAGCTTTCTTT
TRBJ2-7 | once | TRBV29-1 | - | CSVTKKAGPALEQYF | TGCAGCGTCACCAAAAAAGCAGGGCCCGCCCTCGAGCAGTACTTC
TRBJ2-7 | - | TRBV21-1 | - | CASSNPPGLAGGTGYEQYF | TGTGCCAGCAGCAACCCCCCGGGACTAGCGGGAGGGACAGGGTACGAGCAGTACTTC
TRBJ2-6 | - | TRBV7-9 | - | CASSLAYSGANVLTF | TGTGCCAGCAGCTTAGCCTACTCTGGGGCCAACGTCCTGACTTTC
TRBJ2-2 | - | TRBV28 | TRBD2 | CASSPLRGGKNTGELFF | TGTGCCAGCAGTCCGCTCCGGGGGGGAAAGAACACCGGGGAGCTGTTTTTT
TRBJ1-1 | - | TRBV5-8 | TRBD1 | CAGRGQLNTEAFF | TGTGCCGGGCGGGGACAGTTGAACACTGAAGCTTTCTTT
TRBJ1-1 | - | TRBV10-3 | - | CAIRARTGNTEAFF | TGTGCCATCAGAGCTAGGACGGGGAACACTGAAGCTTTCTTT